One T cell receptor beta chain is described in this entry. The antigen is unknown. There are 15 residues in the CDR3. Per the germline V gene, CDR1 is SNHLY and CDR2 is FYNNEI. V gave up 7 bases and J gave up 3 bases; unmatched junction bases: 9. This entry is derived from a study of cytomegalovirus exposure and HLA in healthy donors. Across the whole study: A prior analysis found about 120 million unique TCR beta sequences from some 190 million T cells.

Whole-study findings and limits: Likely technical artifact: a cluster of highly shared sequence variants. Researchers counted 164 TCR beta chains as cytomegalovirus-associated. Later on, a genetic analysis was performed. It linked a missense variant in DCLRE1C with V- and J-gene trimming of TCR beta.

In the PCR, 60 Vbeta and 13 Jbeta primers were used. Method: immunoSEQ multiplex PCR; TCRdb's copy keeps in-frame clones and lacks some. The data show about 150,000 clones, about three fifths seen once. The chain couples TRBV2 to TRBJ2-1; 7 bases fit TRBD2. Sequencing used PBMCs. The sequence came from a woman under 40 in good health and CMV-seropositive. The CDR3, as DNA: TGTGCCAGCAATCCCCCAGCGGGGATCTACAATGAGCAGTTCTTC. It yields the protein CASNPPAGIYNEQFF. Complete variable domain (other parts from reference TRBV2 and TRBJ2-1): EPEVTQTPSHQVTQMGQEVILRCVPISNHLYFYWYRQILGQKVEFLVSFYNNEISEKSEIFDDQFSVERPDGSNFTLKIRSTKLEDSAMYFCASNPPAGIYNEQFFGPGTRLTVL.